The present TCR beta chain was sequenced within a study of T cells in Graves' hyperthyroidism and ophthalmopathy (dated by TCRdb to 2018 to 2020). Study-wide context: Peripheral blood samples were taken at initial diagnosis, before any treatment was given. According to the paper, TCR Vbeta CDR3 sequencing was carried out on 135 peripheral blood samples, which came from 40 to 45 ophthalmopathy, fewer than 80 hyperthyroidism and approximately 17 progressor patients. Following sampling, methimazole starting at 30 mg daily was given to hyperthyroidism patients, and high-dose intravenous methylprednisolone was given to ophthalmopathy patients. Prospective prediction of ophthalmopathy was tested in an independent validation cohort of 18 to 20 hyperthyroidism patients and some 17 patients who later progressed to ophthalmopathy. To identify TCR V-J signatures that set the groups apart, the researchers used a discovery cohort of about a hundred patients, made up of 43 with Graves' ophthalmopathy and some 58 with stable Graves' hyperthyroidism. The 95 to 100 discovery patients were randomly divided into training and test sets at a 7:3 ratio. In addition, the study compared T-cell repertoires in thyroid tissue and in blood from six Graves' hyperthyroidism patients.

Remarks on this clonotype: No antigen is known for it. Qualities for individual bases were not recorded, and no much larger clone is one base off.

For CDR1 and CDR2, the germline V gene lists SGHRS and YFSETQ. Relative to germline, V is 7 bases shorter and J is 0 bases shorter, with 20 bases between their ends. From cysteine to phenylalanine, the CDR3 is 18 amino acids long. Just the 54-base CDR3 DNA is kept, in frame starting at base 1. Ophthalmopathy patients had moderately to severely active disease, Clinical Activity Score of at least 3, NOSPECS grade of at least 4, and duration under 3 months. Patients with uncontrolled infections, other autoimmune diseases, pregnancy or lactation were excluded. Diagnoses were based on clinical symptoms, serum thyroxine and TRAb, thyroid ultrasound and orbital computed tomography. Ficoll-Paque density gradient centrifugation was used to isolate PBMCs from 8 to 10 ml of fresh peripheral blood. Total RNA was extracted with Trizol reagent, and quality was checked on an Agilent 2100 Bioanalyzer. What the research found in general, with its limitations: In validation, the model predicted progression to ophthalmopathy with approximately 70% sensitivity and 72% to 85% specificity, a median of about 6 months before onset. Sample size was not statistically predetermined, and investigators were not blinded to group allocation. In cross-validation, a model built on a 13 V-J signature told ophthalmopathy apart from stable hyperthyroidism with 85% to 90% sensitivity and roughly 83% specificity, and in testing the same model reached 80%/75%. Most expanded thyroid clonotypes (frequency above 0.001) were also detected in blood, a finding suggesting that blood repertoires may reflect thyroid immune responses.

The TCR beta CDR3 regions were amplified from RNA transcripts. The TCR CDR3 was subjected to a first round of RT-PCR using the HTBI primer set and the Qiagen OneStep RT-PCR kit. Libraries were constructed in a second round of multiplex PCR, after which size selection and purification were performed. Libraries were sequenced paired-end with 100 bp reads on an Illumina HiSeq2000. The original methods were these. SOAPnuke was used to process the raw data, throwing out any read that contained adapters or uncalled bases, had a mean Phred below 15, or lacked an exact constant-primer or identifier match. High-quality paired reads were merged using COPE v1.2.5, and each unique nucleotide sequence was defined as a clonotype. MiTCR v1.1 was used to align clonotypes to the IMGT TRBV, TRBD and TRBJ reference segments. Only V-J combinations with frequency above 0.0001, covering 98% to 99.2% of repertoires, were analysed. A TCS score was defined as the ratio of F50 (clonal expansion) to E x V (chaos), with BLOSUM62-based TCRdist applied between CDR3 peptides within each V-J. Welch's t-statistics and random forest reduced around 550 V-J features to 10 to 15, which were used in a naive Bayes classifier (R e1071). The raw public reads went through TCRdb reprocessing: fastp at Q25, MiXCR clone calling, in-frame beta chains kept. Every CDR3 protein is listed once, alongside the most common genes and DNA of its rows. The V and J calls and clone size come from TCRdb's table, not from the authors' own analysis. The sample table lists 500,000 to 600,000 distinct CDR3 sequences, approximately 20% of them with a count of one. Approximately 50% of the sample lies in the top ten.

In this chain, TRBV5-1 is recombined with TRBJ2-6; the D gene is tentatively TRBD1 or TRBD2, each matching 7 bases. The origin of this receptor is a man aged 35-49 years with Graves' ophthalmopathy. Sequenced: blood. CDR3 protein: CASRRSGGGHSGANVLTF. The nucleotides read TGCGCCAGCCGCCGATCAGGGGGGGGACACTCTGGGGCCAACGTCCTGACTTTC.